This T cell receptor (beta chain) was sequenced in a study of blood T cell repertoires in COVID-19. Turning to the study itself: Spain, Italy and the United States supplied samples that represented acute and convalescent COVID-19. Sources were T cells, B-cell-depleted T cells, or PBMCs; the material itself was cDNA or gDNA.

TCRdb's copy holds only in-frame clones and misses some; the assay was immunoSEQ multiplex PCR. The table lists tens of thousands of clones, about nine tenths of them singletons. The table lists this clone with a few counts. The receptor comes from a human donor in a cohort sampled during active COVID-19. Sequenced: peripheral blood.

CDR3 in DNA: TGTGCCAGCAGCTCCGGGACACTCACTGAAGCTTTCTTT. It specifies CASSSGTLTEAFF. This chain joins TRBV7-9 and TRBJ1-1; D may be TRBD1 (6 bases). In germline, CDR1 is SEHNR, CDR2 FQNEAQ (reference sequence). CDR3 length: 13 residues. Between the trimmed V and J ends, which lost 4 bases and 4 bases, there was a span of 10 bases.